This TCR beta chain was identified during a study of T cell changes during pregnancy in multiple sclerosis. The CDR3 length is 16 residues. The germline CDR1 and CDR2 sequences are SGHRS and YFSETQ. Trimming removed 1 base from V and 2 bases from J; junction bases left unmatched: 4. The protocol was immunoSEQ multiplex PCR, while the TCRdb copy is restricted to in-frame clones and leaves out a portion. The sample includes some 77,000 clones, around 90% of them seen just once. The source material was CD4+ T cells from peripheral blood mononuclear cells, sampled before pregnancy. V is TRBV5-1 and J is TRBJ2-2; 8 positions agree with TRBD2. This clonotype originated in a female donor with multiple sclerosis, enrolled in a pregnancy study. The CDR3 is CASSLISGINTGELFF. In DNA form, the CDR3 reads TGCGCCAGCAGCTTGATTAGCGGGATAAACACCGGGGAGCTGTTTTTT.